Shown below are 32 T cell receptor beta chains from a single sample sequenced in a study of blood T cell repertoires in COVID-19. Sequencing used immunoSEQ multiplex PCR; TCRdb keeps in-frame clones, though not all of them. The table includes 120,000 or so clones, roughly nine tenths detected once. Sequenced input: peripheral blood. Receptors originate from a man aged 45-65 years with active COVID-19.

The count of this clone is one. The genes are TRBV18 and TRBJ1-6; 9 nucleotides agree with TRBD1. With V trimmed by 6 bases and J by 7 bases, 4 bases remained unmatched. CDR3 length: 14 residues. The V gene's germline CDR1 is KGHSH and CDR2 LQKENI. The CDR3 loop reads CASSRDRENSPLHF. Written as DNA, the CDR3 is TGTGCCAGCTCTCGGGACAGGGAAAATTCACCCCTCCACTTT.

The V gene is TRBV6-5, the J gene TRBJ1-1, with D hard to call. The CDR3 is 15 residues long. The germline V and J ends were trimmed by 2 bases and 1 base, with 11 bases remaining between them. Germline V lookup: CDR1 MNHEY, CDR2 SVGAGI. CDR3 sequence reads: CASSYEGGPNTEAFF. CDR3 bases: TGTGCCAGCAGTTACGAGGGAGGACCGAACACTGAAGCTTTCTTT.

The chain is built from TRBV6-6 and TRBJ2-1, with 10 bases lining up with TRBD2. V trimming: 0 bases; J trimming: 9 bases; junction bases outside the gene matches: 2. Germline V gives CDR1 MNHNY, CDR2 SVGAGI (reference sequence). This CDR3 region has 14 residues. In nucleotides, the CDR3 is TGTGCCAGCAGTTACTCCATAGCGGGGGGTGAGCAGTTCTTC. Translation gives CASSYSIAGGEQFF.

V and J are TRBV5-4 and TRBJ2-3, with 7 bases that match TRBD2. V gave up 1 base and J gave up 2 bases; unmatched junction bases: 4. CDR1 is SGHNT and CDR2 is YYREEE in the germline V gene (reference sequence). The CDR3 has 15 residues. In DNA form, the CDR3 reads TGTGCCAGCAGCTTGTTACTAGCGTCCACAGATACGCAGTATTTT. Encoded protein: CASSLLLASTDTQYF.

This chain uses TRBV7-9 with TRBJ1-5, with D hard to call. V gave up 5 bases and J gave up 3 bases, with 5 bases separating them. The CDR3 covers 12 residues. Germline assignment: CDR1 SEHNR and CDR2 FQNEAQ (reference sequence). The CDR3 DNA sequence: TGTGCCAGCAGCACAGACAATCAGCCCCAGCATTTT. Protein product: CASSTDNQPQHF.

V is TRBV14 and J is TRBJ2-5; 10 bases agree with TRBD1. This CDR3 spans 14 amino acids. V gave up 4 bases and J gave up 4 bases; unmatched junction bases: 3. Germline loops: CDR1 SGHDN, CDR2 FVKESK. CDR3 in amino acids: CASSLTGGGETQYF. The CDR3 DNA is TGTGCCAGCAGCCTGACAGGGGGCGGAGAGACCCAGTACTTC.

The V call is TRBV7-2, the J call TRBJ2-5, with a tentative D call TRBD1 (5 bases). This CDR3 contains 13 residues. V was trimmed by 5 bases and J by 5 bases, leaving 12 bases between them. Germline CDR1 and CDR2: SGHTA and FQGNSA. The chain's CDR3 is CASSPLGVETQYF. CDR3 bases: TGTGCCAGCAGCCCCCTAGGGGTGGAGACCCAGTACTTC.

This chain links TRBV28 with TRBJ2-7; TRBD1 matches at 7 bases. Per the germline V gene, CDR1 is MDHEN and CDR2 is SYDVKM. The CDR3 runs 14 residues. V lost 3 bases and J lost 2; bases outside the gene matches: 4. Here the CDR3 reads CASSFQGVTYEQYV. The CDR3 coding sequence is TGTGCCAGCAGTTTTCAGGGGGTGACCTACGAGCAGTACGTC.

This chain joins TRBV5-8 and TRBJ1-5; 9 bases agree with TRBD1. This CDR3 contains 18 residues. V shed 1 base and J 4 bases; nucleotides not matched to a gene: 12. Per germline, CDR1 SGHTS and CDR2 YDEGEE. The CDR3 sequence: CASSLTLITGGSNQPQHF. CDR3 sequence (DNA): TGTGCCAGCAGCTTGACGTTAATAACAGGGGGCTCGAATCAGCCCCAGCATTTT.

The chain links TRBV6-1 to TRBJ2-5; 10 bases are shared with TRBD1. The CDR3 spans 16 residues. J gave up 5 bases and V 2 bases, and 8 bases lay outside the gene matches. CDR1 and CDR2 from the germline V gene are MNHNS and SASEGT. This CDR3 is CASSERQGAGRETQYF. The CDR3 DNA reads TGTGCCAGCAGTGAACGACAGGGGGCGGGAAGGGAGACCCAGTACTTC.

The V call is TRBV10-1, the J call TRBJ2-5; 7 bases line up with TRBD1. CDR1 and CDR2 from the germline V gene are WNHNN and SYGVQD (reference sequence). The CDR3 is made up of 15 amino acids. Losses at the gene ends were 5 bases for V and 2 bases for J; bases not matched to a gene: 8. The chain's CDR3 is CASSYGQAPQETQYF. CDR3 nucleotide sequence: TGCGCCAGCAGTTACGGACAGGCACCGCAAGAGACCCAGTACTTC.

V is TRBV6-5 and J is TRBJ2-1, with 8 bases fitting TRBD2. CDR3 length equals 15 residues. V lost 5 bases to trimming and J lost 6 bases; unmatched junction nucleotides: 9. Germline V gene lookup returns CDR1 MNHEY and CDR2 SVGAGI. The CDR3 loop reads CASSRAGGFGNEQFF. The CDR3 DNA sequence: TGTGCCAGCAGTCGGGCGGGAGGATTTGGCAATGAGCAGTTCTTC.

J is TRBJ2-1 and V is TRBV15, with D perhaps matching TRBD2 (6 bases). The V gene's germline CDR1 is LNHNV and CDR2 YYDKDF (reference sequence). The CDR3 is 16 amino acids. V was pared by 0 bases and J by 7 bases, with 16 bases between. The CDR3 here is CATSRDMGGMGNEQFF. CDR3 sequence (DNA): TGTGCCACCAGCAGAGATATGGGCGGGATGGGTAATGAGCAGTTCTTC.

The CDR3: CASSQAAEYGYTF. CDR3 nucleotides: TGTGCCAGCTCCCAAGCGGCGGAATATGGCTACACCTTC. The chain couples TRBV27 to TRBJ1-2; D uncertain. Germline V gene data show CDR1 as MNHEY and CDR2 as SMNVEV (reference sequence). The V and J ends lost 8 bases and 5 bases respectively, with 15 bases between them. The CDR3 is 13 residues long.

The V call is TRBV16, the J call TRBJ2-7; no definite D call. The germline gives CDR1 KGHSY, CDR2 FQNENV. Trimming pared 2 bases from V and 0 bases from J, leaving 11 bases between. The CDR3 totals 15 residues. The CDR3: CASSQGAGSSYEQYF. In nucleotides, the CDR3 is TGTGCCAGCAGCCAAGGCGCAGGAAGCTCCTACGAGCAGTACTTC. Using reference TRBV16 and TRBJ2-7 for the parts outside the CDR3, the full variable domain is GEEVAQTPKHLVRGEGQKAKLYCAPIKGHSYVFWYQQVLKNEFKFLISFQNENVFDETGMPKERFSAKCLPNSPCSLEIQATKLEDSAVYFCASSQGAGSSYEQYFGPGTRLTVT.

The CDR3 sequence is CASSQLAGDAEQFF. Here the CDR3 DNA reads TGTGCCAGCAGCCAACTAGCGGGAGATGCTGAGCAGTTCTTC. The V call is TRBV4-2, the J call TRBJ2-1, with 10 bases that match TRBD2. The CDR3 extends over 14 amino acids. Losses at the gene ends were 2 bases for V and 9 bases for J; bases not matched to a gene: 4. Germline V gives CDR1 LGHNA, CDR2 YNFKEQ.

This clone was counted a single time. This chain joins TRBV12-3 or TRBV12-4 and TRBJ2-7; TRBD1 matches at 9 bases. CDR3 length equals 13 residues. V was clipped by 5 bases and J by 13 bases; unmatched bases: 12. In DNA form, the CDR3 reads TGTGCCAGCAGTCGCGGGACAGGGTTGCGTCTCTACTTC. This sequence encodes CASSRGTGLRLYF.

The rearrangement joins TRBV3-1 (or the pseudogene TRBV3-2) to TRBJ1-2; unclear D gene. Germline CDR1 is LGHDT and CDR2 is YNNKEL (reference sequence). The CDR3 covers 14 residues. V lost 2 bases and J lost 4, with 11 bases in between. This CDR3 reads CASSQNGFTYGYTF. In DNA form, the CDR3 reads TGTGCCAGCAGCCAAAACGGGTTCACCTATGGCTACACCTTC.

This chain connects TRBV6-5 to TRBJ2-5; weak D call: TRBD2 (6 bases). In germline, CDR1 is MNHEY, CDR2 SVGAGI. The CDR3 extends over 13 amino acids. V was cut by 6 bases and J by 2 bases, with 10 bases left in between. CDR3 sequence reads: CASSAGTQETQYF. The CDR3 DNA follows: TGTGCCAGCAGCGCCGGGACTCAAGAGACCCAGTACTTC.

A single count supports this clone. The chain combines TRBV5-1 with TRBJ1-1; the match to TRBD1 covers 8 bases. V lost 4 bases, J lost 4 bases, and 9 bases stayed unmatched. This CDR3 region has 15 residues. CDR1 and CDR2 (germline): SGHRS, YFSETQ. CDR3 DNA: TGCGCCAGCAGCCACGGGACAGGAGGGTTCACTGAAGCTTTCTTT. Encoded protein: CASSHGTGGFTEAFF.

The gene calls are TRBV7-8 and TRBJ1-5; TRBD1 aligns across 10 bases. The junction had 7 bases not matched to a gene; V was cut back by 5 bases and J by 0 bases. In germline, CDR1 is SGHVS, CDR2 FQNEAQ. The CDR3 spans 17 residues. The CDR3 spells CASSLGQGLYSNQPQHF. In nucleotides, the CDR3 is TGTGCCAGCAGCCTGGGACAGGGGCTCTATAGCAATCAGCCCCAGCATTTT.

The chain has TRBV15 and TRBJ2-1; 7 bases agree with TRBD2. The germline gives CDR1 LNHNV, CDR2 YYDKDF (reference sequence). V gave up 1 base and J gave up 0 bases; unmatched junction bases: 0. CDR3 length: 15 residues. CDR3 region: CATSRGGSSYNEQFF. For the CDR3, the DNA is TGTGCCACCAGCAGAGGCGGGAGCTCCTACAATGAGCAGTTCTTC. Complete variable domain (other parts from reference TRBV15 and TRBJ2-1): DAMVIQNPRYQVTQFGKPVTLSCSQTLNHNVMYWYQQKSSQAPKLLFHYYDKDFNNEADTPDNFQSRRPNTSFCFLDIRSPGLGDTAMYLCATSRGGSSYNEQFFGPGTRLTVL.

This clone has just a few counts. The J gene is TRBJ2-1, the V gene TRBV14; possibly TRBD2 for D (5 bases). Germline V gene lookup returns CDR1 SGHDN and CDR2 FVKESK. The CDR3 length is 16 residues. Trimming removed 4 bases from V and 2 bases from J, with 15 bases in between. The CDR3 here is CASSPTGGRPYNEQFF. The CDR3, as DNA: TGTGCCAGCAGCCCGACTGGCGGGCGCCCCTACAATGAGCAGTTCTTC.

The rearrangement uses TRBV5-1 and TRBJ2-2, with D perhaps matching TRBD2 (6 bases). This CDR3 has 15 residues. Germline assignment: CDR1 SGHRS and CDR2 YFSETQ. V gave up 0 bases and J gave up 1 base, with 7 bases separating them. The CDR3, as DNA: TGCGCCAGCAGCTTGGGTAGCGGGAACACCGGGGAGCTGTTTTTT. It yields the protein CASSLGSGNTGELFF.

This chain joins TRBV5-1 and TRBJ1-1, with TRBD1 as a possible D gene (6 bases). This CDR3 spans 14 amino acids. CDR1 and CDR2 from the germline V gene are SGHRS and YFSETQ. Trimming shortened V by 4 bases and J by 1 base, and 11 bases separated the two germline ends. The CDR3 loop reads CASSPLTGNTEAFF. For the CDR3, the DNA is TGCGCCAGCAGCCCGTTGACAGGGAACACTGAAGCTTTCTTT.

This chain joins TRBV6-4 and TRBJ2-3; D gene uncertain. V was shortened by 8 bases and J by 0 bases, with 12 bases between the two germline ends. The CDR3 contains 14 residues. The germline V gene encodes CDR1 MRHNA and CDR2 SNTAGT. The CDR3 DNA reads TGTGCCAGCTCCCTCTCCCTCAGCACAGATACGCAGTATTTT. It yields the protein CASSLSLSTDTQYF.

The chain has TRBV2 and TRBJ2-2; D perhaps matches TRBD1 (5 bases). V was shortened by 4 bases and J by 4 bases, with 13 bases between the two germline ends. CDR3 length: 15 residues. The V gene's germline CDR1 is SNHLY and CDR2 FYNNEI. The CDR3 loop is CASSVSGFGTGELFF. For the CDR3, the DNA is TGTGCCAGCAGTGTCTCAGGGTTTGGCACCGGGGAGCTGTTTTTT.

This clone has only one observation. The rearrangement links TRBV6-4 to TRBJ2-1, with TRBD2 matching over 14 bases. Losses at the gene ends were 4 bases for V and 9 bases for J; bases not matched to a gene: 5. There are 15 residues in the CDR3. Per germline, CDR1 MRHNA and CDR2 SNTAGT. In nucleotides, the CDR3 is TGTGCCAGCAGTGGACTAGCGGGAGGGCCTAGTGAGCAGTTCTTC. This codes for CASSGLAGGPSEQFF.

The V gene is TRBV9, the J gene TRBJ2-5; D is perhaps TRBD2 (6 bases). Trimming took off 1 base at V and 2 bases at J, with 18 bases between the two ends. This CDR3 spans 17 amino acids. CDR1 and CDR2 from the germline V gene are SGDLS and YYNGEE. The CDR3 protein is CASSVPQHGGIQETQYF. The DNA for the CDR3 is TGTGCCAGCAGCGTACCTCAACACGGGGGAATACAAGAGACCCAGTACTTC.

The rearrangement links TRBV9 to TRBJ2-1; maybe TRBD2 (6 bases). CDR1 and CDR2 (germline): SGDLS, YYNGEE. Trimming shortened V by 0 bases and J by 0 bases, and 22 bases separated the two germline ends. The CDR3 runs 20 residues. CDR3 in DNA: TGTGCCAGCAGCGTAGGGCGGGGCATTTCGGACCGAAGCTCCTACAATGAGCAGTTCTTC. Translation: CASSVGRGISDRSSYNEQFF. Supplemented by reference TRBV9 and TRBJ2-1, the full variable domain reads DSGVTQTPKHLITATGQRVTLRCSPRSGDLSVYWYQQSLDQGLQFLIQYYNGEERAKGNILERFSAQQFPDLHSELNLSSLELGDSALYFCASSVGRGISDRSSYNEQFFGPGTRLTVL.

The chain couples TRBV24-1 to TRBJ2-7, with 10 bases matching TRBD2. The V and J ends lost 5 bases and 9 bases, in that order; junction bases with no gene match: 18. The V gene's germline CDR1 is KGHDR and CDR2 SFDVKD. This CDR3 contains 17 residues. The CDR3 DNA reads as TGTGCCACCAGTGTAAGGGGGAGGCATCTAGCGGGAGTGAGGCAGTACGTC. This codes for CATSVRGRHLAGVRQYV.

This clone was observed a single time. The rearrangement joins TRBV11-2 to TRBJ2-7; 9 bases line up with TRBD2. Germline-derived CDR1 and CDR2 are SGHAT and FQNNGV. J lost 6 bases, V lost 2 bases, and 11 bases had no gene match. The CDR3 has 16 amino acids. CDR3 sequence reads: CASSLTVSGRSSEQYV. The DNA of the CDR3 is TGTGCCAGCAGCTTAACGGTTAGCGGGAGATCTAGCGAGCAGTACGTC.